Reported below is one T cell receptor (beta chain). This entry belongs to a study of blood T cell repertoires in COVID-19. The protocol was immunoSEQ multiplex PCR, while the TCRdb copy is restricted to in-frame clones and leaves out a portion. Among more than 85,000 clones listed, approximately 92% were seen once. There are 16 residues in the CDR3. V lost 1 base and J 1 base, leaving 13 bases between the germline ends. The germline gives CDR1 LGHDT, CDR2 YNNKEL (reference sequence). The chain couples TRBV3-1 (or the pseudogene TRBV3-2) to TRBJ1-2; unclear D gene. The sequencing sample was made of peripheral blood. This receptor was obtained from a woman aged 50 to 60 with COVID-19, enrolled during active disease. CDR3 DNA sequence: TGTGCCAGCAGCCAAGCGGCGCGGTCGGTTAACTATGGCTACACCTTC. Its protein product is CASSQAARSVNYGYTF.